This T cell receptor beta chain was sequenced during a study of T cell repertoires and Cas9 in healthy adults. About the research overall: Characterization of SpCas9-reactive CD4 and CD8 T cells covered multi-effector potency, cytotoxicity and lineage.

This CDR3 is built from 14 residues. CDR1 GTSNPN and CDR2 SVGIG come from the germline V gene (reference sequence). V gave up 5 bases and J gave up 6 bases; unmatched junction bases: 5. Some clones are missing from TCRdb's copy, which holds only in-frame ones; the method was immunoSEQ multiplex PCR. The data contain about 22,000 clones, about 90% of them seen just once; the ten biggest clones take up about 1.6%. Sequenced sample: CD4+ effector T cells (CD127+, CD25-, CD137-, CD154-) from PBMCs; culture status not recorded. The clonotype was recovered from a human donor in good health. The chain joins TRBV30 to TRBJ2-2, with 11 bases lining up with TRBD1. The CDR3 loop reads CAWVDRGRAGELFF. DNA for the CDR3: TGTGCCTGGGTGGACAGGGGGCGGGCCGGGGAGCTGTTTTTT.